This TCR beta chain originates from a study of T cell repertoires and HLA-DP antigens. Only a few counts were recorded for this clone. The antigen is undetermined. Amplification used primers for 54 TRBV and 13 TRBJ segments. TCRdb's table, derived via immunoSEQ multiplex PCR, lists solely in-frame clones and lacks some. The sample holds around 70,000 clones, around four fifths seen once. The CDR3 sequence is 15 residues long. V gave up 3 bases and J gave up 5 bases, with 17 bases separating them. CDR1 is SGHDT, CDR2 YYEEEE, per germline. The TCR comes from a man in his 60s in good health and CMV-seronegative. This rearrangement joins TRBV5-6 to TRBJ1-1; D perhaps matches TRBD1 (6 bases). Specimen: CD4+ T cells from PBMCs. Written as DNA, the CDR3 is TGTGCCAGCAGCTCGCCTCGGCAGGGGCGAACTGAAGCTTTCTTT. Its translation: CASSSPRQGRTEAFF. Using reference TRBV5-6 and TRBJ1-1 for the parts outside the CDR3, the full variable domain is DAGVTQSPTHLIKTRGQQVTLRCSPKSGHDTVSWYQQALGQGPQFIFQYYEEEERQRGNFPDRFSGHQFPNYSSELNVNALLLGDSALYLCASSSPRQGRTEAFFGQGTRLTVV.